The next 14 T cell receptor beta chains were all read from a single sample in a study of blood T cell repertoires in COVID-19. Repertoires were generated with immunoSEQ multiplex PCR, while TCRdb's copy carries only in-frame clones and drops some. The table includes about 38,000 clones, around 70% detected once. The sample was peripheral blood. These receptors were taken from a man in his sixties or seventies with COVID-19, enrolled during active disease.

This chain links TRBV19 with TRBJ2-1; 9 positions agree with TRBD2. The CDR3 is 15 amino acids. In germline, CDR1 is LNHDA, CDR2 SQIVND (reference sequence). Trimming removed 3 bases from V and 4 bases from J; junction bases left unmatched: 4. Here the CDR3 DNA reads TGTGCCAGTAGTATGGTAGCGGGGGTGTACAATGAGCAGTTCTTC. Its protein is CASSMVAGVYNEQFF.

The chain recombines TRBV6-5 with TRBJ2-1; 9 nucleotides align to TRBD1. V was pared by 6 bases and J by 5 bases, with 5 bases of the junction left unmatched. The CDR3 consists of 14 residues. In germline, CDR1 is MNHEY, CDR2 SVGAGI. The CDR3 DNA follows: TGTGCCAGCAGAGCCGACAGGGGGAACAATGAGCAGTTCTTC. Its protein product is CASRADRGNNEQFF.

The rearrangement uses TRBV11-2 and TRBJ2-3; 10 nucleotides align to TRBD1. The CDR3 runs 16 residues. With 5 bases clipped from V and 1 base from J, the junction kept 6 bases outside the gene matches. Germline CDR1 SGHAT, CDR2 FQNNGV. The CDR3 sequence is CASSRGGTGGTDTQYF. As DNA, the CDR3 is TGTGCCAGCAGCCGCGGCGGGACAGGGGGCACAGATACGCAGTATTTT.

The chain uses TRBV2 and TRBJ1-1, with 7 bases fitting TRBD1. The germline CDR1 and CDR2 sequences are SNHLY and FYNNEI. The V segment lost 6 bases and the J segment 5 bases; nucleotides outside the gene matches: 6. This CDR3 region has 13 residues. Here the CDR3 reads CASRPGGWTEAFF. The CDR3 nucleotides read TGTGCCAGCAGGCCAGGGGGTTGGACTGAAGCTTTCTTT.

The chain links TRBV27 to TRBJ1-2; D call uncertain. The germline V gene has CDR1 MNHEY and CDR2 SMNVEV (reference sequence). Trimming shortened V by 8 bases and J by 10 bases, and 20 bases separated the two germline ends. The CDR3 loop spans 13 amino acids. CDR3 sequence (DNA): TGTGCCAGCGAGGATTTGAGGGCGGCTTTCTACACCTTC. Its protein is CASEDLRAAFYTF.

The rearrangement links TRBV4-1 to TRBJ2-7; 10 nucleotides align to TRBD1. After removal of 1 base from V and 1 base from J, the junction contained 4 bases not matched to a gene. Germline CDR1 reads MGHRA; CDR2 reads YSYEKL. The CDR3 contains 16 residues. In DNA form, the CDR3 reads TGCGCCAGCAGCCAAGTGGCGGACAGGGGGTCCTACGAGCAGTACTTC. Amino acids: CASSQVADRGSYEQYF.

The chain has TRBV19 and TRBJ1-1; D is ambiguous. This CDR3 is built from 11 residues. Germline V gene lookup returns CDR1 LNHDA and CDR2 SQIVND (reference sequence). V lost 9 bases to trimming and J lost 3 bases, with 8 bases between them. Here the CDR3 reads CASVLDTEAFF. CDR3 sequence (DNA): TGTGCCAGCGTCCTCGACACTGAAGCTTTCTTT. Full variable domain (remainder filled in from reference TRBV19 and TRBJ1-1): DGGITQSPKYLFRKEGQNVTLSCEQNLNHDAMYWYRQDPGQGLRLIYYSQIVNDFQKGDIAEGYSVSREKKESFPLTVTSAQKNPTAFYLCASVLDTEAFFGQGTRLTVV.

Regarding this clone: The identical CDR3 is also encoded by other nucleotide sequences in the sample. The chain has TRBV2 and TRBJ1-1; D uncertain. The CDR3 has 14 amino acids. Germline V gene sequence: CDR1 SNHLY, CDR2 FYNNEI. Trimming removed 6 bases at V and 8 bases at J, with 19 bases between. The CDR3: CASRSRQGTPEAFF. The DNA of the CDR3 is TGTGCCAGCAGGTCACGACAAGGCACACCCGAAGCTTTCTTT.

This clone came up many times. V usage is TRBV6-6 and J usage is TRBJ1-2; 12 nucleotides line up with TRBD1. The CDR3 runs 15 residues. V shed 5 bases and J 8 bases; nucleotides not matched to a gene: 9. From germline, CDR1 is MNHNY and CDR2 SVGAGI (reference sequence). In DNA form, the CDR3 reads TGTGCCAGCAGTGTTCGGGACAGGGGGCGCGGAGGCTACACCTTC. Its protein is CASSVRDRGRGGYTF.

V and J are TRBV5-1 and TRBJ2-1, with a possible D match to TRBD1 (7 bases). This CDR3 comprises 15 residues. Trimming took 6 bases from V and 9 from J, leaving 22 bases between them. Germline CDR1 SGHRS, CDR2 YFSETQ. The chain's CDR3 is CASTQGILGGGEQFF. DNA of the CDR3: TGCGCCAGCACACAGGGGATACTCGGGGGAGGTGAGCAGTTCTTC.

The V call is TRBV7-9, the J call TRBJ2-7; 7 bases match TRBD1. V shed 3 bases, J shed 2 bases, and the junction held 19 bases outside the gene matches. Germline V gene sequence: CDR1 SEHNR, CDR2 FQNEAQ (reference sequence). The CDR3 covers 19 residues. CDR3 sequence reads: CASSLGDRDSPYLPYEQYF. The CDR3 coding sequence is TGTGCCAGCAGCTTGGGAGACCGGGACAGCCCGTACCTACCCTACGAGCAGTACTTC.

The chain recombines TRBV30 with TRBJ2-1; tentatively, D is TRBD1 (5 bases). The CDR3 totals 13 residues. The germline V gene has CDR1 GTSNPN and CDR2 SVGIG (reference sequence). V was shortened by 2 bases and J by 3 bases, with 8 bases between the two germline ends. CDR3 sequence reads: CAWSRGHYNEQFF. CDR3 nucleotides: TGTGCCTGGAGTAGAGGACACTACAATGAGCAGTTCTTC.

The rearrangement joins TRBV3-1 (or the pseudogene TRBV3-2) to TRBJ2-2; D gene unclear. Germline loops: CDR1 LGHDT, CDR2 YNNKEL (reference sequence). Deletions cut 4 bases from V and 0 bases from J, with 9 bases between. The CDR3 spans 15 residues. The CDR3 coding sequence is TGTGCCAGCAGCCCCCTATCTACGAACACCGGGGAGCTGTTTTTT. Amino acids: CASSPLSTNTGELFF.

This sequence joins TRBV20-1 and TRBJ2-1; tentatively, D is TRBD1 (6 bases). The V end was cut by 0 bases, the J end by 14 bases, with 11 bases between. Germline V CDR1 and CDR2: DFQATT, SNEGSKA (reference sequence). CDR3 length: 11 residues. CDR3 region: CSARDGKGEFF. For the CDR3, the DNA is TGCAGTGCTAGAGATGGTAAGGGGGAGTTCTTC.